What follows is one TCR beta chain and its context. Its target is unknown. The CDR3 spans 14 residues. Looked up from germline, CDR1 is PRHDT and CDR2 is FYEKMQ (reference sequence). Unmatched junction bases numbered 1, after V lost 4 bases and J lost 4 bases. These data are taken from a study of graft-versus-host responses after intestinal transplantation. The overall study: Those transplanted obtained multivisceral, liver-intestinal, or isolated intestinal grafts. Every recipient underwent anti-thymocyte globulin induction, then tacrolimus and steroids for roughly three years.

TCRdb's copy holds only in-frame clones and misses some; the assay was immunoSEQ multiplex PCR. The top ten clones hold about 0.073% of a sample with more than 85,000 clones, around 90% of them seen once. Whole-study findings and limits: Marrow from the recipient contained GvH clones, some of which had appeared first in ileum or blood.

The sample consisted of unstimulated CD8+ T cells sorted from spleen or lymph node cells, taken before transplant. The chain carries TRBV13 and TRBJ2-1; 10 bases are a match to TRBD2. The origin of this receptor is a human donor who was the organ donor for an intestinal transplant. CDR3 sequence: CASSWTSGYNEQFF. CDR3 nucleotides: TGTGCCAGCAGCTGGACTAGCGGTTACAATGAGCAGTTCTTC.